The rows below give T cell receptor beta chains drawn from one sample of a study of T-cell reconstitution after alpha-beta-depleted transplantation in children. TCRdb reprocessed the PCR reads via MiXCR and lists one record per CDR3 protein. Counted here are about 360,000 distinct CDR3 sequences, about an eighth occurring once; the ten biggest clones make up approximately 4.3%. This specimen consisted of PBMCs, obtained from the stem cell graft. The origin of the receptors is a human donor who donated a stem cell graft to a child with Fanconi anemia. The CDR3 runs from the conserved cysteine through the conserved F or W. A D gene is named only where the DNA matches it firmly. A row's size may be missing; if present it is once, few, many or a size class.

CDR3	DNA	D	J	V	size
CASSLDRGQGQFF	TGTGCCAGCAGCTTAGATCGGGGACAGGGGCAGTTCTTC	TRBD1	TRBJ2-1	TRBV11-2	many
CASSLSLGDFYGYTF	TGCGCCAGCAGCTTGTCCTTGGGGGATTTCTATGGCTACACCTTC	-	TRBJ1-2	TRBV5-1	-
CASSDTHRGATQYF	TGTGCCAGCAGTGATACCCACAGGGGCGCAACGCAGTATTTT	TRBD1	TRBJ2-3	TRBV2	once
CASSHHDSRRTYGYTF	TGTGCCAGCAGTCACCATGACAGCAGGAGAACGTATGGCTACACCTTC	-	TRBJ1-2	TRBV7-2	-
CSVAGATSEAFF	TGCAGCGTTGCCGGGGCCACTTCTGAAGCTTTCTTT	-	TRBJ1-1	TRBV29-1	few
CASSLLGGPLTGELFF	TGTGCCAGCAGCCTTTTAGGGGGGCCATTAACCGGGGAGCTGTTTTTT	-	TRBJ2-2	TRBV7-2	few
CASSTGGGDTQYF	TGTGCCAGCAGCACGGGGGGGGGAGATACGCAGTATTTT	TRBD2	TRBJ2-3	TRBV7-6	few
CASSFLTRTGASLNTEAFF	TGTGCCAGCAGTTTCCTCACGAGGACAGGGGCTTCATTGAACACTGAAGCTTTCTTT	TRBD1	TRBJ1-1	TRBV28	few
CASSLEGMNTEAFF	TGCGCCAGCAGCTTGGAAGGGATGAACACTGAAGCTTTCTTT	-	TRBJ1-1	TRBV5-1	many
CASSTGTAARNEQFF	TGTGCCAGTAGTACCGGGACAGCAGCACGCAATGAGCAGTTCTTC	TRBD1	TRBJ2-1	TRBV19	-
CASSSFSSVVANEKLFF	TGTGCCAGCAGCTCATTCTCCTCTGTTGTGGCTAATGAAAAACTGTTTTTT	-	TRBJ1-4	TRBV6-1	-
CASSEFSGNQPQHF	TGTGCCAGCAGTGAATTCTCCGGCAATCAGCCCCAGCATTTT	-	TRBJ1-5	TRBV25-1	few
CASSLLGNQETQYF	TGTGCCAGCAGCTTATTGGGGAACCAAGAGACCCAGTACTTC	-	TRBJ2-5	TRBV7-9	many
CASSLGGFPYNEQFF	TGTGCCAGCAGCTTGGGGGGCTTCCCCTACAATGAGCAGTTCTTC	-	TRBJ2-1	TRBV5-4	many
CASSPGSGGAFEQFF	TGTGCCAGCAGCCCAGGGAGCGGGGGGGCGTTTGAGCAGTTCTTC	TRBD2	TRBJ2-1	TRBV9	few
CASSQDIGETQYF	TGTGCCAGCAGCCAAGATATAGGCGAGACCCAGTACTTC	-	TRBJ2-5	TRBV14	-
CASSFNRDTEAFF	TGTGCCAGCAGTTTTAACCGGGACACTGAAGCTTTCTTT	-	TRBJ1-1	TRBV7-8	few
CASSGSGNAFF	TGTGCCAGCAGTGGGTCCGGGAACGCTTTCTTT	-	TRBJ1-1	TRBV2	few
CASSQDRLSEKLFF	TGCGCCAGCAGCCAAGACAGGCTGAGTGAAAAACTGTTTTTT	-	TRBJ1-4	TRBV4-3	many
CASSQGGFGGYTF	TGCGCCAGCAGCCAAGGGGGATTTGGTGGCTACACCTTC	-	TRBJ1-2	TRBV4-3	many
CASSQDADSNLNYGYTF	TGCGCCAGCAGCCAAGACGCGGACAGCAACCTTAACTATGGCTACACCTTC	-	TRBJ1-2	TRBV4-3	few
CASSPRTGGHGYTF	TGTGCCAGCAGCCCAAGGACAGGGGGCCATGGCTACACCTTC	TRBD1	TRBJ1-2	TRBV11-2	few
CASSLTQQGDGYTF	TGTGCCAGCAGCTTAACTCAACAGGGAGATGGCTACACCTTC	-	TRBJ1-2	TRBV7-8	few
CAISPRHAPLQFTEAFF	TGTGCCATCAGCCCCCGACACGCACCACTTCAATTCACTGAAGCTTTCTTT	-	TRBJ1-1	TRBV9	-
CASSPQEMNTEAFF	TGTGCCAGCTCACCACAGGAGATGAACACTGAAGCTTTCTTT	-	TRBJ1-1	TRBV18	once
CASRPAGGWTEAFF	TGTGCCAGCAGGCCAGCAGGGGGATGGACTGAAGCTTTCTTT	TRBD1	TRBJ1-1	TRBV7-9	few
CSVEDSWNQETQYF	TGCAGCGTTGAAGATTCGTGGAACCAAGAGACCCAGTACTTC	-	TRBJ2-5	TRBV29-1	many
CAWSPGLDQPQHF	TGTGCCTGGAGTCCCGGGTTGGATCAGCCCCAGCATTTT	-	TRBJ1-5	TRBV30	few
CASSFNRGEDTQYF	TGTGCCAGCAGCTTCAATAGAGGGGAAGATACGCAGTATTTT	-	TRBJ2-3	TRBV7-2	-
CASSLVPTGATEAFF	TGTGCCAGCAGCTTGGTACCTACAGGGGCCACTGAAGCTTTCTTT	TRBD1	TRBJ1-1	TRBV5-6	many
CSAGQGVGDTQYF	TGCAGCGCAGGACAGGGGGTAGGAGATACGCAGTATTTT	TRBD1	TRBJ2-3	TRBV29-1	few
CASSREGNWNEKLFF	TGTGCCAGCAGCCGAGAGGGGAATTGGAATGAAAAACTGTTTTTT	-	TRBJ1-4	TRBV5-5	many
CASSEVSQAEKLFF	TGTGCCAGCAGTGAGGTTTCACAGGCGGAAAAACTGTTTTTT	-	TRBJ1-4	TRBV2	-
CASSPGPYGYTF	TGTGCCAGCAGCCCAGGGCCCTATGGCTACACCTTC	-	TRBJ1-2	TRBV28	few
CASSLDQGLGEQYF	TGTGCCAGCAGCTTAGATCAGGGTCTTGGGGAGCAGTACTTC	-	TRBJ2-7	TRBV7-9	few